The text below deals with one T cell receptor beta chain. CDR3 length: 13 residues. The V gene lost 0 bases and the J gene lost 7 bases, with 10 bases spanning the gap. CDR1 and CDR2 (germline): SGDLS, YYNGEE. Profiled with immunoSEQ multiplex PCR; TCRdb holds only in-frame clones, not every one. The data hold around 140,000 clones, with roughly 90% observed a single time. The data derive from a study of T cell responses to AZD1222 COVID-19 vaccine. J is TRBJ2-5 and V is TRBV9, with D unresolved. This clonotype originated in an adult in good health. Sequenced here: peripheral blood, sampled on day 0 of AZD1222 vaccination. In nucleotides, the CDR3 is TGTGCCAGCAGCGTAGACCCAAGGGCGACCCAGTACTTC. Its protein product is CASSVDPRATQYF.